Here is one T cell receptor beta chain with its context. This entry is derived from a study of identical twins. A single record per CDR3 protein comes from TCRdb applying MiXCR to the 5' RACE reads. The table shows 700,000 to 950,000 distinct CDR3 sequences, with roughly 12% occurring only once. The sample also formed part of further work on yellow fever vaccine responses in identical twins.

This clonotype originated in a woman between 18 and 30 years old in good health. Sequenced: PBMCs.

CDR3: CASSYSSPTGELFF. DNA for the CDR3: TGTGCCAGCAGTTACTCGTCCCCCACCGGGGAGCTGTTTTTT. The chain links TRBV6-5 to TRBJ2-2; the D is unclear. The germline V and J ends were trimmed by 0 bases and 4 bases, with 6 bases remaining between them. Germline CDR1 is MNHEY and CDR2 is SVGAGI. This CDR3 region has 14 residues.